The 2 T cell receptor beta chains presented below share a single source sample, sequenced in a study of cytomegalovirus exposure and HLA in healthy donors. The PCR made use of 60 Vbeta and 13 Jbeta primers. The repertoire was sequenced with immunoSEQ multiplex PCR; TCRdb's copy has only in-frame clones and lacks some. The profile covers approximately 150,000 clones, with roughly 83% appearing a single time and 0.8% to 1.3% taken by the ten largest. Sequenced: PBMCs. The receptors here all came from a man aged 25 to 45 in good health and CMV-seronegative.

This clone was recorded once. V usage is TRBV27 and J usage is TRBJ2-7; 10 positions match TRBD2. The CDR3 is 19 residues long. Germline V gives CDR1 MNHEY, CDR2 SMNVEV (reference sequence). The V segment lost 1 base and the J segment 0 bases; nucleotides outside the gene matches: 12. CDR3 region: CASSLFSGGIPRSSYEQYF. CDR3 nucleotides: TGTGCCAGCAGTTTATTTAGCGGGGGGATCCCTAGGAGCTCCTACGAGCAGTACTTC.

DNA for the CDR3: TGTGCCAGCAGTGACCCTAAAGGGGGTAGGGAGACCCAGTACTTC. This gives the protein CASSDPKGGRETQYF. The chain joins TRBV6-1 to TRBJ2-5, with a possible D match to TRBD1 (6 bases). The CDR3 totals 15 residues. The V gene's germline CDR1 is MNHNS and CDR2 SASEGT. Trimming took 3 bases from V and 5 from J, leaving 16 bases between them.